These 15 T cell receptor beta chains were sequenced from one sample in a study of T cell changes during pregnancy in multiple sclerosis. Sequencing was performed with immunoSEQ multiplex PCR; in TCRdb, only in-frame clones are kept and a portion is missing. The data show tens of thousands of clones, with 85% to 95% seen just once and approximately 2.2% held by the top ten. The sequencing here drew on peripheral blood, taken in the third trimester of pregnancy. These receptors originate from a female donor with multiple sclerosis, enrolled in a pregnancy study.

The chain employs TRBV28 and TRBJ2-1, with D uncertain. Germline V gene data show CDR1 as MDHEN and CDR2 as SYDVKM. The V end lost 8 bases, the J end lost 0 bases, and 11 bases lay between the germline ends. This CDR3 is built from 14 residues. For the CDR3, the DNA is TGTGCCAGCCGGGTCCAGAGCTCCTACAATGAGCAGTTCTTC. Translation: CASRVQSSYNEQFF.

CDR3 in amino acids: CASSTASGPPYEQYF. CDR3 DNA: TGTGCCAGCAGCACCGCTAGCGGTCCACCCTACGAGCAGTACTTC. This rearrangement joins TRBV9 to TRBJ2-7, with 7 bases matching TRBD2. Germline CDR1 reads SGDLS; CDR2 reads YYNGEE. This CDR3 is 15 amino acids long. V dropped 4 bases and J dropped 2; count of bases not matched to a gene: 9.

This clone was counted only a few times. The chain uses TRBV6-1 and TRBJ2-5; 9 nucleotides align to TRBD1. Germline V gives CDR1 MNHNS, CDR2 SASEGT. The trim removed 1 base at V and 9 bases at J, leaving 12 bases unmatched. CDR3 size: 16 residues. The CDR3 is CASSEETDRGFMAQYF. In DNA form, the CDR3 reads TGTGCCAGCAGTGAAGAGACGGACAGGGGCTTCATGGCCCAGTACTTC.

The V call is TRBV29-1, the J call TRBJ2-2; D uncertain. There are 14 residues in the CDR3. The V gene's germline CDR1 is SQVTM and CDR2 ANQGSEA. Trimming stripped 0 bases from V and 4 bases from J, with 9 bases between. For the CDR3, the DNA is TGCAGCGTTGAAGATCATTTCCCCACCGGGGAGCTGTTTTTT. As protein: CSVEDHFPTGELFF.

This clone was counted a few times. The chain recombines TRBV7-9 with TRBJ1-1; tentatively, D is TRBD1 (5 bases). Germline lookup yields CDR1 SEHNR and CDR2 FQNEAQ (reference sequence). V dropped 0 bases and J dropped 10 bases, with 15 bases sitting between them. CDR3 length: 14 residues. This CDR3 reads CASSLASGAAGAFF. CDR3 nucleotide sequence: TGTGCCAGCAGCTTAGCGTCTGGGGCAGCCGGAGCTTTCTTT. The variable domain in full, with the rest retrieved from reference TRBV7-9 and TRBJ1-1, is DTGVSQNPRHKITKRGQNVTFRCDPISEHNRLYWYRQTLGQGPEFLTYFQNEAQLEKSRLLSDRFSAERPKGSFSTLEIQRTEQGDSAMYLCASSLASGAAGAFFGQGTRLTVV.

The V call is TRBV11-1, the J call TRBJ2-1; weak D call: TRBD2 (6 bases). The germline V and J ends were trimmed by 6 bases and 4 bases, with 19 bases remaining between them. The CDR3 sequence is 16 residues long. CDR1 SGHAT and CDR2 FQDESV come from the germline V gene (reference sequence). CDR3 protein: CASSPTPGLPYNEQFF. In DNA form, the CDR3 reads TGTGCCAGCAGTCCCACCCCGGGACTCCCATACAATGAGCAGTTCTTC.

The chain has TRBV30 and TRBJ2-3, with a weak D call TRBD2 (6 bases). Deletions cut 0 bases from V and 0 bases from J, with 10 bases between. The CDR3 has 15 amino acids. Germline V gene lookup returns CDR1 GTSNPN and CDR2 SVGIG (reference sequence). The CDR3 sequence: CAWSVLGTSTDTQYF. The CDR3 DNA is TGTGCCTGGAGTGTACTCGGGACTAGCACAGATACGCAGTATTTT.

The V gene is TRBV10-3, the J gene TRBJ2-7, with 13 bases identical to TRBD2. J was trimmed by 4 bases and V by 5 bases; bases with no gene match: 5. CDR1 ENHRY and CDR2 SYGVKD come from the germline V gene. There are 15 residues in the CDR3. The CDR3 loop is CAISPGTSGTYEQYF. CDR3 DNA: TGTGCCATCAGTCCCGGGACTAGCGGGACATACGAGCAGTACTTC.

V is TRBV28 and J is TRBJ2-2; D might be TRBD1 (6 bases). The CDR3 covers 14 residues. Germline CDR1 is MDHEN and CDR2 is SYDVKM. V was cut by 6 bases and J by 1 base, with 9 bases left in between. CDR3 protein: CASRVGGNTGELFF. CDR3 bases: TGTGCCAGCAGGGTAGGGGGGAACACCGGGGAGCTGTTTTTT.

V usage is TRBV6-1 and J usage is TRBJ2-1, with 11 bases fitting TRBD2. The V segment lost 5 bases and the J segment 6 bases; nucleotides outside the gene matches: 6. CDR3 length: 15 residues. The germline V gene encodes CDR1 MNHNS and CDR2 SASEGT. The CDR3 sequence is CASSSLAGALNEQFF. DNA for the CDR3: TGTGCCAGCAGTTCACTAGCGGGAGCCCTCAATGAGCAGTTCTTC.

The chain recombines TRBV7-3 with TRBJ2-1; 7 positions match TRBD2. CDR1 and CDR2 from the germline V gene are SGHTA and FQGTGA. V was clipped by 2 bases and J by 8 bases; unmatched bases: 9. CDR3 length equals 15 residues. The CDR3 loop reads CASSLLGGSRDEQFF. As DNA, the CDR3 is TGTGCCAGCAGCTTATTGGGCGGGAGTCGCGATGAGCAGTTCTTC.

The count of this clone is one. This chain links TRBV7-4 with TRBJ1-5, with TRBD1 matching 7 bases. The CDR3 loop spans 18 amino acids. Germline V gene sequence: CDR1 SGHVT, CDR2 SQSDAQ. Unmatched junction bases numbered 16, after V lost 5 bases and J lost 3 bases. The CDR3 protein is CASSQHRGQRGPNQPQHF. The CDR3 region has the DNA TGTGCCAGCAGCCAACACCGGGGACAGAGGGGTCCCAATCAGCCCCAGCATTTT.

This chain connects TRBV6-5 to TRBJ1-2; possibly TRBD1 for D (5 bases). The CDR3 covers 12 residues. Germline loops: CDR1 MNHEY, CDR2 SVGAGI. The V end was cut by 5 bases, the J end by 13 bases, with 17 bases between. CDR3 region: CASSLQPGLFTF. CDR3 DNA sequence: TGTGCCAGCAGTCTGCAGCCAGGGCTTTTCACCTTC.

The chain recombines TRBV6-6 with TRBJ2-3, with TRBD2 identical over 8 bases. The trim removed 2 bases at V and 6 bases at J, leaving 7 bases unmatched. Germline loops: CDR1 MNHNY, CDR2 SVGAGI (reference sequence). The CDR3 covers 15 residues. CDR3 loop: CASSYLQREWDTQYF. The DNA for the CDR3 is TGTGCCAGCAGTTACCTCCAGCGGGAGTGGGATACGCAGTATTTT.

This rearrangement joins TRBV4-3 to TRBJ2-7; TRBD2 matches at 8 bases. Germline lookup yields CDR1 LGHNA and CDR2 YSLEER. With V trimmed by 0 bases and J by 6 bases, 7 bases remained unmatched. The CDR3 covers 15 residues. The DNA for the CDR3 is TGCGCCAGCAGCCAAGAATTCGCGGGAGGATTCGAGCAGTACTTC. This encodes CASSQEFAGGFEQYF.